This T cell receptor (beta chain) was captured by sequencing in a study of control samples from healthy donors and cancer patients (dated by TCRdb to 2020 to 2021). This clone was detected only once. What this receptor recognizes is not known. Base qualities are not recorded, but no much larger clone differs from it by a single base. The CDR3 sequence holds 13 residues, the cysteine and phenylalanine included. CDR3 DNA is the only sequence kept; it has 39 bases, read in frame from the first base. Deletion took 1 base off V and 8 bases off J, with a span of 11 bases between the germline ends. To prepare the library, the immunoSEQ multiplex PCR assay was applied. Entries here come from immuneACCESS through TCRdb and include only in-frame sequences with V and J called. Some clones fail to appear in such tables; in the studies checked, an unresolved V gene covers under half of the shortfall, and the cause of the remainder is unknown. This sample is represented by 70,000 or so clones; 85% to 90% of them were singletons. The ten largest account for around 20% of the sample.

Rearrangement joined TRBV12-3 or TRBV12-4 to TRBJ1-2; TRBD1 is perhaps the D gene, given 5 matching bases. Material: PBMCs. The receptor comes from a man in his fifties or sixties with lung cancer. The nucleotides read TGTGCCAGCAGTTTAGGAGCAGGGCGAGGCTACACCTTC. Its translation is CASSLGAGRGYTF.